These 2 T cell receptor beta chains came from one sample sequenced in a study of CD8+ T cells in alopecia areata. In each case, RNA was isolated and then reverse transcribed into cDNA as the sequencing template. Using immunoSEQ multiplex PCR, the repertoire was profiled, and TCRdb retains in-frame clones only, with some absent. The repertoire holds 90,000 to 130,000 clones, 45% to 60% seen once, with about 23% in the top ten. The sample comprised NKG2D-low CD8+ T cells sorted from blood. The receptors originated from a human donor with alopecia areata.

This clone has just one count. CDR3 nucleotide sequence: TGTGCCAGCAGCTCGGGCGTAAACACTGAAGCTTTCTTT. Amino acids: CASSSGVNTEAFF. The chain combines TRBV6-5 with TRBJ1-1; no definite D call. Germline CDR1 MNHEY, CDR2 SVGAGI. CDR3 length: 13 amino acids. Trimming left V 6 bases short and J 2 bases short, with 10 bases between.

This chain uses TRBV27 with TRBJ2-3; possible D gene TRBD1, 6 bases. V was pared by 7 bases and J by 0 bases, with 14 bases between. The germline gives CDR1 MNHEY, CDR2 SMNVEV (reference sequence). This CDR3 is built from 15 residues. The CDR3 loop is CASTRGTSSTDTQYF. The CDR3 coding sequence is TGTGCCAGCACTAGGGGGACATCTAGCACAGATACGCAGTATTTT.